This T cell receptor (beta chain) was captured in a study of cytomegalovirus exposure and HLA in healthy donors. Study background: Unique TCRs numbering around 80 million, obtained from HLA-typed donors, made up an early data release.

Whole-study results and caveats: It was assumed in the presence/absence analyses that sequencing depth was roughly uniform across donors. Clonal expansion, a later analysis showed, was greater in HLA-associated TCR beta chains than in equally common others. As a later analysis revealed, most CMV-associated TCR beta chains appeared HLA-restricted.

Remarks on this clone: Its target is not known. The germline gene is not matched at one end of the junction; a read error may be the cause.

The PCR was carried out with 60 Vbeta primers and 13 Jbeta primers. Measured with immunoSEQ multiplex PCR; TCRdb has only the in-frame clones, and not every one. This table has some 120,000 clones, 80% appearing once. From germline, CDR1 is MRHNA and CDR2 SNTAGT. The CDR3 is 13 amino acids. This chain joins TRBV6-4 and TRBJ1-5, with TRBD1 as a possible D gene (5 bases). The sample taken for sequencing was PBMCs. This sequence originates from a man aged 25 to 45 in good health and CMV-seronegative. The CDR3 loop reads CASSDSDNQPQNF. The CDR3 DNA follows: TGTGCCAGCAGTGACTCGGACAATCAGCCCCAGAATTTT.